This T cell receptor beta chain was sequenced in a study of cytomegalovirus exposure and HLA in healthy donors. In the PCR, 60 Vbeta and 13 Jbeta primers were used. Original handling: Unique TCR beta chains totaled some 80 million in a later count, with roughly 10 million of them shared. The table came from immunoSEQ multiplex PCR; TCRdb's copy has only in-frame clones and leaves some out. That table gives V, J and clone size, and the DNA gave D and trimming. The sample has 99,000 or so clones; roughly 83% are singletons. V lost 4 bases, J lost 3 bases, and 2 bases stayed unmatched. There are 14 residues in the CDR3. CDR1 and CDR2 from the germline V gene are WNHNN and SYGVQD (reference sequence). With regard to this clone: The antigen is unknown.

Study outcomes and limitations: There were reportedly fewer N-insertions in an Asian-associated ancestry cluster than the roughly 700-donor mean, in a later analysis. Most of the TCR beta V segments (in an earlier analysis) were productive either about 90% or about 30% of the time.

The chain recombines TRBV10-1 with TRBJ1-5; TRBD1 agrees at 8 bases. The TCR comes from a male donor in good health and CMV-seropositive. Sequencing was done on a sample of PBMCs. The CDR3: CASSGTGFNQPQHF. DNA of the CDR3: TGCGCCAGCAGTGGGACAGGGTTCAATCAGCCCCAGCATTTT.